Listed below are T cell receptor beta chains from one sample, sequenced in a study of beta chain features in type 1 diabetes. The data were produced by immunoSEQ multiplex PCR, yet TCRdb's version contains in-frame clones alone and is incomplete. Here the sample spans over 700,000 clones, around a sixth being singletons. The sequenced material came from naive CD4+ T cells from blood. The receptors here all came from a young woman in good health. Both conserved end residues are part of each CDR3. The D gene is left open where the match is weak. Part of the rows lack a size; the others show once, few, many or a class for expanded clones.

V	J	size	D	DNA	CDR3
TRBV18	TRBJ1-2	.	TRBD1	TGTGCCAGCTCTCGACAGGGGGCAGTTGGCTACACCTTC	CASSRQGAVGYTF
TRBV7-2	TRBJ2-5	.	TRBD2	TGTGCCAGCAGCTTCTTTGCGGGGGGACAAGAGACCCAGTACTTC	CASSFFAGGQETQYF
TRBV7-2	TRBJ2-3	few	.	TGTGCCAGCAGCTTTGGCAGGGGAGGCACAGATACGCAGTATTTT	CASSFGRGGTDTQYF
TRBV5-4	TRBJ2-2	few	.	TGTGCCAGCAGTTCTCCGGGAAAGGGGGGCACCGGGGAGCTGTTTTTT	CASSSPGKGGTGELFF
TRBV7-6	TRBJ2-7	few	.	TGTGCCAGCAGCTCCCGGGGCGAAGGGAAGCAGTACTTC	CASSSRGEGKQYF
TRBV7-3	TRBJ2-5	.	.	TGTGCCAGCAGCTTAAGCCTCGTTGAGACCCAGTACTTC	CASSLSLVETQYF
TRBV6-6	TRBJ1-1	few	.	TGTGCCAGCAGTTACGGGGGAGGTGACACTGAAGCTTTCTTT	CASSYGGGDTEAFF
TRBV6-6	TRBJ2-5	few	TRBD2	TGTGCCAGCGGGGAGGGGACCCAGTACTTC	CASGEGTQYF
TRBV19	TRBJ2-1	few	.	TGTGCCAGTAGGGCTGAATACTCCTACAATGAGCAGTTCTTC	CASRAEYSYNEQFF
TRBV27	TRBJ2-5	.	.	TGTGCCAGCAGTTCGCTCCAGGGGTGGGGGGAGACCCAGTACTTC	CASSSLQGWGETQYF
TRBV4-2	TRBJ1-5	few	.	TGTGCCAGCAGCCTGGGGAGAAGCAATACCAATCAGCCCCAGCATTTT	CASSLGRSNTNQPQHF
TRBV29-1	TRBJ2-5	few	TRBD2	TGCAGCGCTAGGACTAGCGGGAGTGGGGAGACCCAGTACTTC	CSARTSGSGETQYF
TRBV7-3	TRBJ2-2	.	.	TGTGCCAGCAGCTTAAGCAGGGACACCGGGGAGCTGTTTTTT	CASSLSRDTGELFF
TRBV28	TRBJ2-7	.	.	TGTGCCAGCACCTCGATCCGGGACCGCCGCTCCTACGAGCAGTACTTC	CASTSIRDRRSYEQYF
TRBV4-3	TRBJ2-2	.	TRBD2	TGCGCCAGCAGCTCCGGACTAGCGGGGAACACCGGGGAGCTGTTTTTT	CASSSGLAGNTGELFF
TRBV10-3	TRBJ2-7	few	.	TGTGCCATCAGCCCGCGGGGGACAGCGGGAGAGCAGTACTTC	CAISPRGTAGEQYF
TRBV9	TRBJ2-2	few	.	TGTGCCAGCAGCGTTACACCCAACACCGGGGAGCTGTTTTTT	CASSVTPNTGELFF
TRBV7-9	TRBJ1-4	few	.	TGTGCCAGCAGCTTCTTAGGGATTAATGAAAAACTGTTTTTT	CASSFLGINEKLFF
TRBV18	TRBJ2-3	few	TRBD2	TGTGCCAGCTCACCACTGGCTAGCGGGGGTGCTAGCACAGATACGCAGTATTTT	CASSPLASGGASTDTQYF
TRBV6-5	TRBJ1-2	few	.	TGTGCCAGCAGCAACACAGGGCGAGATGGCTACACCTTC	CASSNTGRDGYTF
TRBV28	TRBJ1-2	few	.	TGTGCCAGCAGTTTTGTCACAAACTATGGCTACACCTTC	CASSFVTNYGYTF
TRBV29-1	TRBJ2-1	few	.	TGCAGCATACCGGAAGTAGGTTACAATGAGCAGTTCTTC	CSIPEVGYNEQFF
TRBV29-1	TRBJ2-1	.	TRBD2	TGCAGCGTTGCCCGGGAGGTAGACAATGAGCAGTTCTTC	CSVAREVDNEQFF
TRBV5-1	TRBJ2-5	few	.	TGCGCCAGCAGCTCCCGGGACCTCCAGGGGACCCAGTACTTC	CASSSRDLQGTQYF
TRBV4-2	TRBJ2-7	few	TRBD2	TGTGCCAGCAGCCACCAAGCGGGAGGCGTCGCCTACGAGCAGTACTTC	CASSHQAGGVAYEQYF
TRBV6-5	TRBJ1-2	.	.	TGTGCCAGCAGACCTGACATTAACTATGGCTACACCTTC	CASRPDINYGYTF
TRBV7-9	TRBJ2-1	.	TRBD1	TGTGCCAGCAGTCCCCGAGGGGGCGCAACCTACAATGAGCAGTTCTTC	CASSPRGGATYNEQFF
TRBV21-1	TRBJ2-7	.	.	TGTGCCAGCAGCAAAGTGTCACCGTCCCACGAGCAGTACTTC	CASSKVSPSHEQYF
TRBV13	TRBJ2-6	few	.	TGTGCCAGCAGCTCCCGCCAACACCTGCCTCCACTCGCTGGGGCCAACGTCCTGACTTTC	CASSSRQHLPPLAGANVLTF
TRBV7-9	TRBJ2-1	.	TRBD2	TGTGCCAGCAGCTTTAGGGTCCTGACTAGCGGGAGGTCCAATGAGCAGTTCTTC	CASSFRVLTSGRSNEQFF
TRBV28	TRBJ2-7	few	TRBD1	TGTGCCAGTGCGGGGACAGGCCACGGCGACGAGCAGTACTTC	CASAGTGHGDEQYF
TRBV4-1	TRBJ2-3	.	.	TGCGCCAGCAGCCAAGATCGGCTAGCTGGGAGCACAGATACGCAGTATTTT	CASSQDRLAGSTDTQYF
TRBV9	TRBJ2-1	.	TRBD2	TGTGCCAGCAGCGTAGCTACCTGGACTAGCGGGAATTCCTACTCCTACAATGAGCAGTTCTTC	CASSVATWTSGNSYSYNEQFF
TRBV27	TRBJ2-5	few	TRBD2	TGTGCCAGCAGTTTAGGAGTCGGGGGAGGGGAGACCCAGTACTTC	CASSLGVGGGETQYF
TRBV6-6	TRBJ2-1	few	.	TGTGCCAGCAGTTACCTGCAGTTCTCCTACAATGAGCAGTTCTTC	CASSYLQFSYNEQFF
TRBV4-2	TRBJ2-1	.	TRBD2	TGTGCCAGCAGCCAAGCCCGACCGGGACTAGCGGGAAGGCAGTTCTTC	CASSQARPGLAGRQFF
TRBV20-1	TRBJ2-2	few	.	TGCAGTGCTATAGGAACCGGGGAGCTGTTTTTT	CSAIGTGELFF
TRBV28	TRBJ2-1	.	.	TGTGCCAGCAGGGGTCGGACTGGGCATGAGCAGTTCTTC	CASRGRTGHEQFF
TRBV5-1	TRBJ2-1	few	.	TGCGCCAGCAGCAATGGGGGTGGACACGTAAACAATGAGCAGTTCTTC	CASSNGGGHVNNEQFF
TRBV28	TRBJ2-7	.	.	TGTGCCAGCAGTTTGGTTGGGTACGAGCAGTACTTC	CASSLVGYEQYF
TRBV5-1	TRBJ2-4	few	TRBD1	TGCGCCAGCAGCTTGACGACAGGGATCGTTCAGTACTTC	CASSLTTGIVQYF
TRBV6-5	TRBJ2-7	.	.	TGTGCCAGCAGTTACACAGGCCTCTCGGCCTACGAGCAGTACTTC	CASSYTGLSAYEQYF
TRBV2	TRBJ1-1	few	.	TGTGCCAGCAGTGGTCCCCTCCGCACTGAAGCTTTCTTT	CASSGPLRTEAFF
TRBV28	TRBJ1-5	few	TRBD1	TGTGCCAGCAGTCTAAGAGGGGGCGGAGGGGCCCAGCATTTT	CASSLRGGGGAQHF
TRBV7-3	TRBJ2-5	.	.	TGTGCCAGCAGCCCCAGACGAGGGGAGACCCAGTACTTC	CASSPRRGETQYF